This entry lists 2 T cell receptor beta chains sequenced from one sample in a study of blood T cells in healthy people across ages (dated by TCRdb to 2013 to 2016). Library creation used 5' RACE. TCRdb shows the sequencer as Illumina HiSeq 2500. A second PCR of about 7 to 12 cycles was performed with a sample-barcoded 5' primer and a J-beta primer mix. TCRdb reran the public reads through fastp at Q25 and MiXCR, keeping productive beta chains. Rows matching on CDR3 protein sequence are summarized as one entry with the most common DNA and genes. Present in this sample are 1.4 million to 1.5 million distinct CDR3 sequences, roughly 45% of which were seen just once. Of the sample, 7.9% falls within the top ten clones. Specimen: blood. All receptors come from a woman between 18 and 29 years old in good health.

This clonotype was observed once. V usage is TRBV6-1 and J usage is TRBJ2-7, with TRBD2 as a possible D gene (6 bases). The germline V gene encodes CDR1 MNHNS and CDR2 SASEGT. V lost 4 bases and J 7 bases, leaving 26 bases between the germline ends. This CDR3 region has 17 residues. The CDR3 spells CASSGPGAIPPYNEQYF. The CDR3 nucleotides read TGTGCCAGCAGTGGCCCGGGAGCCATACCCCCCTACAATGAGCAGTACTTC.

This clonotype was seen ten or more times. V and J are TRBV4-1 and TRBJ2-5; no reliable D call. V lost 1 base, J lost 7 bases, and 4 bases lay in between. The CDR3 sequence is 11 residues long. Germline-derived CDR1 and CDR2 are MGHRA and YSYEKL. The CDR3 region is CASSQGGTQYF. CDR3 nucleotide sequence: TGCGCCAGCAGCCAAGGGGGGACCCAGTACTTC.